The clone carrying this T cell receptor beta chain was recorded only once. V lost 3 bases and J lost 7; bases outside the gene matches: 6. The CDR3 contains 15 residues. Germline V gives CDR1 SGDLS, CDR2 YYNGEE. These data come from a study of blood T cell repertoires in COVID-19. Study at large: Whether acute or convalescent, the COVID-19 samples came from the United States, Italy and Spain. T cells, B-cell-depleted T cells, or PBMCs supplied cDNA or gDNA.

In the authors' workflow: How many nucleated cells were present was estimated from reference gene primer amplification. Only in-frame clones appear in the TCRdb table, and some are missing; sequencing was by immunoSEQ multiplex PCR. From that table come the V and J calls and clone size; the DNA was used to work out D and trimming. The table has about 140,000 clones, approximately 88% seen once; the top ten hold approximately 10%. The rearrangement links TRBV9 to TRBJ2-7; TRBD2 agrees at 14 bases. Sequencing was done on a sample of peripheral blood. This TCR was sampled from a man between 60 and 75 years old with active or convalescent COVID-19. The CDR3 protein is CASSASGTSGSEQYF. As DNA, the CDR3 is TGTGCCAGCAGCGCCTCCGGGACTAGCGGGAGTGAGCAGTACTTC.